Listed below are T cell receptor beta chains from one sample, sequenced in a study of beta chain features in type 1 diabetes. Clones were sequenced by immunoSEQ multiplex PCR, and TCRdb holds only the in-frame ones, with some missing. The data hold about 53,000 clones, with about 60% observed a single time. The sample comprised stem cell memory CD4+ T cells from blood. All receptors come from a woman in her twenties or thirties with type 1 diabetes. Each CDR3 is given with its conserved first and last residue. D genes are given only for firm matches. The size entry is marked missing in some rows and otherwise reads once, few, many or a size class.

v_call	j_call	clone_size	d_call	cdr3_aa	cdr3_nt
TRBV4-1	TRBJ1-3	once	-	CASSQDEVLPGNTIYF	TGCGCCAGCAGCCAAGATGAAGTACTCCCCGGAAACACCATATATTTT
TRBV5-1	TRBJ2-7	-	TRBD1	CASSGRTGSLYEQYF	TGCGCCAGCAGCGGCCGGACAGGGAGCCTTTACGAGCAGTACTTC
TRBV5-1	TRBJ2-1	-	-	CASSPLWAGEQFF	TGCGCCAGCAGCCCCCTCTGGGCGGGTGAGCAGTTCTTC
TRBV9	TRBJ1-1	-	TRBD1	CASSGQGKSTEAFF	TGTGCCAGCAGTGGACAGGGAAAAAGTACTGAAGCTTTCTTT
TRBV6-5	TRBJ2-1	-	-	CASSRLVTNEQFF	TGTGCCAGCAGTCGACTAGTTACCAATGAGCAGTTCTTC
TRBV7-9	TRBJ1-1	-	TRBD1	CASRLGQGGTEAFF	TGTGCCAGCAGATTGGGACAGGGCGGGACTGAAGCTTTCTTT
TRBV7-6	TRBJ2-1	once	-	CASSPNGLKAYNEQFF	TGTGCCAGCAGCCCAAATGGACTAAAGGCGTACAATGAGCAGTTCTTC
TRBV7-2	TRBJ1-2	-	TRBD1	CASSLSRDRVYGYTF	TGTGCCAGCAGCTTATCCCGGGACAGGGTCTATGGCTACACCTTC
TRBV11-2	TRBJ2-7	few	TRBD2	CASSAGTSGYEQYF	TGTGCCAGCAGCGCCGGGACTAGCGGCTACGAGCAGTACTTC
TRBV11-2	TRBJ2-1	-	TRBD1	CASSFRTGNNEQFF	TGTGCCAGCAGCTTTAGGACAGGGAATAATGAGCAGTTCTTC
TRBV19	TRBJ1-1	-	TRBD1	CASSITGGTEAFF	TGTGCCAGTAGTATAACAGGGGGCACTGAAGCTTTCTTT
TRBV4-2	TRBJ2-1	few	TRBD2	CASSQDTIAGGWNEQFF	TGTGCCAGCAGCCAGGATACCATAGCGGGAGGTTGGAATGAGCAGTTCTTC
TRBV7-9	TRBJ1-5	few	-	CASSLSGNQPQHF	TGTGCCAGCAGCTTATCAGGGAATCAGCCCCAGCATTTT
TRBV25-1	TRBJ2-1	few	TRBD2	CASSALPGLAGENEQFF	TGTGCCAGCAGTGCCCTACCGGGACTAGCGGGAGAAAATGAGCAGTTCTTC